The clone carrying this T cell receptor beta chain came up many times. The antigen is not known. The CDR3 is made up of 11 amino acids. V gave up 3 bases and J gave up 4 bases, with 3 bases separating them. Looked up from germline, CDR1 is LGHNT and CDR2 is FRNRAP. TCRdb re-called the RT-PCR reads with MiXCR, one entry per CDR3 protein. Of approximately 700,000 distinct CDR3 sequences in the sample, 14% are singletons; the top ten hold roughly 6.4%. This record belongs to a study of response to subunit inactivated influenza vaccine. Regarding the study as a whole: It was the authors' suggestion that each seasonal influenza vaccination recruits few new T cells.

The clonotype comes from a man in his fifties who received an inactivated influenza vaccine. Here the sequenced sample was PBMCs from blood, taken around 14 days before vaccination. The genes are TRBV12-5 and TRBJ2-5; D gene uncertain. The CDR3 region has the DNA TGTGCTAGTGGTTTCGGAGAGACCCAGTACTTC. Translation: CASGFGETQYF. The full variable domain, in which reference TRBV12-5 and TRBJ2-5 provide the parts outside the CDR3, is DARVTQTPRHKVTEMGQEVTMRCQPILGHNTVFWYRQTMMQGLELLAYFRNRAPLDDSGMPKDRFSAEMPDATLATLKIQPSEPRDSAVYFCASGFGETQYFGPGTRLLVL.